A single T cell receptor (beta chain) is shown here with its context. Germline CDR1 is SEHNR and CDR2 is FQNEAQ (reference sequence). This CDR3 is 15 amino acids long. V lost 2 bases to trimming and J lost 0 bases, with 8 bases between them. These data are taken from a study of technical replicates of blood from four donors. Assay used: immunoSEQ multiplex PCR; TCRdb lists only in-frame clones, some missing. This table has tens of thousands of clones, 90% appearing once. Sequencing was carried out using PBMCs. The chain has TRBV7-9 and TRBJ2-1, with D tentatively TRBD2 (6 bases). This TCR was recovered from a human donor in good health. Some clones in this sample may be carry-over from other donors' samples. In DNA, the CDR3 is TGTGCCAGCAGCTTATTAGCGGCCTCCTACAATGAGCAGTTCTTC. Translation: CASSLLAASYNEQFF. The variable domain in full, with the rest retrieved from reference TRBV7-9 and TRBJ2-1, is DTGVSQNPRHKITKRGQNVTFRCDPISEHNRLYWYRQTLGQGPEFLTYFQNEAQLEKSRLLSDRFSAERPKGSFSTLEIQRTEQGDSAMYLCASSLLAASYNEQFFGPGTRLTVL.